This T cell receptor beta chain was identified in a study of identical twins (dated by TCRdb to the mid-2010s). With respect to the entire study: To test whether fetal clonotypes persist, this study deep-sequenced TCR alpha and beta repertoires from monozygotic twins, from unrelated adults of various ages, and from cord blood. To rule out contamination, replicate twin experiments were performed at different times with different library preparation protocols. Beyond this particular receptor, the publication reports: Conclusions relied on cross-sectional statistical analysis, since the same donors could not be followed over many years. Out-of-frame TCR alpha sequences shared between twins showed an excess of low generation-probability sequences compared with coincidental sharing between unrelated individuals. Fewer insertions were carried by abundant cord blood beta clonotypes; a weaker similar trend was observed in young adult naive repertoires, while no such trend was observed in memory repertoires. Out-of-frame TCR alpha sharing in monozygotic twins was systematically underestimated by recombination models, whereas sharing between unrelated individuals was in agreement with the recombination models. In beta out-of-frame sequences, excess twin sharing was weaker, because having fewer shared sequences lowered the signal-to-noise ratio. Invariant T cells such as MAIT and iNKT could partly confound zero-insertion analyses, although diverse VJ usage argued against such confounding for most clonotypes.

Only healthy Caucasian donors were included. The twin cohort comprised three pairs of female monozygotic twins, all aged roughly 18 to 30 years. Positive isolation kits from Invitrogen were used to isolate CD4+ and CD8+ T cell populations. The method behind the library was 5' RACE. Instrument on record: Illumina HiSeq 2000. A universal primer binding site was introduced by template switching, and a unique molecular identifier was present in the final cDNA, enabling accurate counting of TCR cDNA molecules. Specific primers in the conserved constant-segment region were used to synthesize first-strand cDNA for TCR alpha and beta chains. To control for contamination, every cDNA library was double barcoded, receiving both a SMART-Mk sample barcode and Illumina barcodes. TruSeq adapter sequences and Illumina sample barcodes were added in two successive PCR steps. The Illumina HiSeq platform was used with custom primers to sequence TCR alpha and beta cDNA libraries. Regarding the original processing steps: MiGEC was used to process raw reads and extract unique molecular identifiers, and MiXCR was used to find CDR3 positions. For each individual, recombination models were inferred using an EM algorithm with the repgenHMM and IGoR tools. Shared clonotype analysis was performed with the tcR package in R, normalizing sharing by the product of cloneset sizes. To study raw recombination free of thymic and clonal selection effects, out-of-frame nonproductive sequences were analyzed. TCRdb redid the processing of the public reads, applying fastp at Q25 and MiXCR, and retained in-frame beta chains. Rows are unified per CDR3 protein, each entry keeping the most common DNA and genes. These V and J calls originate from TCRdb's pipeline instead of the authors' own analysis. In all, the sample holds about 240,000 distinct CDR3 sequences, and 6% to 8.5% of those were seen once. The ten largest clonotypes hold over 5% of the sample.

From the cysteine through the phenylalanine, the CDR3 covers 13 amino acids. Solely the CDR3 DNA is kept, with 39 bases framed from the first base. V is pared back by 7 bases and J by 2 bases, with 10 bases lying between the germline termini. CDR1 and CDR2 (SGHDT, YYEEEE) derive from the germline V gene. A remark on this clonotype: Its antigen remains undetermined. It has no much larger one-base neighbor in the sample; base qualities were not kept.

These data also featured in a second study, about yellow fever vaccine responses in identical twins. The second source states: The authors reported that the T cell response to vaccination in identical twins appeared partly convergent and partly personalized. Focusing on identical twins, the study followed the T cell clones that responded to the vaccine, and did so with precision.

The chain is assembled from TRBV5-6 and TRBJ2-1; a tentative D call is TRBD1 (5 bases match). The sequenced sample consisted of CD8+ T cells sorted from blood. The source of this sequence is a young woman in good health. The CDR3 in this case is CASSGNPYNEQFF. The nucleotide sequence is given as TGTGCCAGCTCAGGGAACCCCTACAATGAGCAGTTCTTC.